This T cell receptor beta chain originates from a study of Tregs in tolerant kidney transplant recipients. Study-wide results and caveats: Biological reproducibility was not directly addressed in this study.

CDR3 length equals 14 residues. Trimming left V 0 bases short and J 6 bases short, with 11 bases between. Germline V CDR1 and CDR2: SGHNT, YYREEE (reference sequence). Profiling relied on immunoSEQ multiplex PCR, and the TCRdb table lists in-frame clones only, not all of them. The sample includes 60,000 or so clones, approximately 85% of them seen just once. Regarding this clone: Its target is not known.

An overnight rest at 37°C with 200 IU/ml IL-2 preceded regulatory T cell sorting from thawed PBMCs. V gene TRBV5-4 combines with J gene TRBJ2-3; D unclear. The sample in question was Tregs from blood, obtained before the transplant. This receptor was obtained from a human donor who received a combined kidney and bone marrow transplant. CDR3 nucleotides: TGTGCCAGCAGCTTGGAGACCGCTCGGGATACGCAGTATTTT. Residues: CASSLETARDTQYF.